What follows describes a single TCR beta chain. Primers: 60 Vbeta forward and 13 Jbeta reverse. Repertoires were generated with immunoSEQ multiplex PCR, while TCRdb's copy carries only in-frame clones and drops some. This sample has 90,000 to 130,000 clones, with 55% to 75% found just once. The sample belongs to a study of cytomegalovirus exposure and HLA in healthy donors. The receptor's source is a man in his thirties or forties in good health and CMV-seropositive. Sequencing was done on a sample of PBMCs.

CDR3 sequence reads: CASSLVADFYEQYF. DNA for the CDR3: TGTGCCAGCAGCTTAGTGGCAGACTTCTACGAGCAGTACTTC. The rearrangement joins TRBV7-9 to TRBJ2-5, with D uncertain. With the DNA end fitting TRBJ2-7 better, the J assignment may be wrong. The CDR3 spans 14 residues. The germline V gene has CDR1 SEHNR and CDR2 FQNEAQ (reference sequence).